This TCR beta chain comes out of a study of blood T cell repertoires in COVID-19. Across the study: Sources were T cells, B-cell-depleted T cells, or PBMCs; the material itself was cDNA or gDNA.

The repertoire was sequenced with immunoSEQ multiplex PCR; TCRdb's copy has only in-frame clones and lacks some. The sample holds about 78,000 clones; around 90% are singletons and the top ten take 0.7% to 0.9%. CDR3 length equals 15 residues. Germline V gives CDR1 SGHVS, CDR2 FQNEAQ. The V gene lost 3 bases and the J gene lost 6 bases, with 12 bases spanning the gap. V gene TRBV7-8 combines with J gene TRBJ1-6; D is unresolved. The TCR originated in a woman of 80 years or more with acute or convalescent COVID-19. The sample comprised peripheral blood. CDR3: CASSFETALNSPLHF. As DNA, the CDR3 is TGTGCCAGCAGCTTCGAGACTGCCCTTAATTCACCCCTCCACTTT. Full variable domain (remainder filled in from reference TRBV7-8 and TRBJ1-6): GAGVSQSPRYKVAKRGQDVALRCDPISGHVSLFWYQQALGQGPEFLTYFQNEAQLDKSGLPSDRFFAERPEGSVSTLKIQRTQQEDSAVYLCASSFETALNSPLHFGNGTRLTVT.